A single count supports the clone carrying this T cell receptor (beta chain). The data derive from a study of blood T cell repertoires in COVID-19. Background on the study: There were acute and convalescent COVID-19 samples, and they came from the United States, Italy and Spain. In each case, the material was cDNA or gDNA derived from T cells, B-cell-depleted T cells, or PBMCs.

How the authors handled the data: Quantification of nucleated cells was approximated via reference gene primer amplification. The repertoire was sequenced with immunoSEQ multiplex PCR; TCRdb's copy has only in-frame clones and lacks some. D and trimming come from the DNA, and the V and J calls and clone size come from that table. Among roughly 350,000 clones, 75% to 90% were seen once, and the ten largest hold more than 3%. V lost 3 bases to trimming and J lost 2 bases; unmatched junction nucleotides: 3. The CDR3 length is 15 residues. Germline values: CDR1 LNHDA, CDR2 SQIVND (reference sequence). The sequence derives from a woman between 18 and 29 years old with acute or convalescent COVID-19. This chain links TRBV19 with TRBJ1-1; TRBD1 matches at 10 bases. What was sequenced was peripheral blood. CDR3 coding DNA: TGTGCCAGTAGTATTGACAGGGGGCGTAACACTGAAGCTTTCTTT. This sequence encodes CASSIDRGRNTEAFF.